The 2 T cell receptor beta chains presented below share a single source sample, sequenced in a study of blood T cells in healthy people across ages. Combining a sample-barcoded 5' primer with a J-beta primer mix, a second PCR ran for 7 to 11 cycles. TCRdb re-analysed the 5' RACE reads in MiXCR, keeping a single row per CDR3 protein. The data show some 1.4 million distinct CDR3 sequences, approximately 38% seen once. Source material: blood. The receptors here all came from a woman under 30 in good health.

There are a few counts of this clonotype. This rearrangement joins TRBV7-9 to TRBJ1-2; maybe TRBD1 (6 bases). V lost 5 bases, J lost 5 bases, and 18 bases lay in between. Germline V gene sequence: CDR1 SEHNR, CDR2 FQNEAQ (reference sequence). This CDR3 has 15 amino acids. The chain's CDR3 is CASSEDSPARYGYTF. DNA for the CDR3: TGTGCCAGCAGCGAGGACAGCCCCGCAAGATATGGCTACACCTTC.

This clonotype has just a few counts. The rearrangement joins TRBV20-1 to TRBJ1-2, with 7 bases that match TRBD1. The germline gives CDR1 DFQATT, CDR2 SNEGSKA (reference sequence). The CDR3 totals 17 residues. Unmatched junction bases numbered 16, after V lost 3 bases and J lost 3 bases. For the CDR3, the DNA is TGCAGTGCTAGCCTCGAGGAGAACGACAGGGTCCACTATGGCTACACCTTC. Translated, it gives CSASLEENDRVHYGYTF.